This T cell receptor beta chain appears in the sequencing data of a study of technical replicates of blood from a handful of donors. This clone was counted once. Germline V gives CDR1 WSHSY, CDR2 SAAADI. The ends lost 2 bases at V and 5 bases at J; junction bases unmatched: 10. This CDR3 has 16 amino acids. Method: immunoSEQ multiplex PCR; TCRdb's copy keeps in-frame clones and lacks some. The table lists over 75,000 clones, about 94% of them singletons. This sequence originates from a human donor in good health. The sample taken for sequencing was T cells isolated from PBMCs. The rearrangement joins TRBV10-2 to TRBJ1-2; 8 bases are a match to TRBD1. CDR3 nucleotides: TGCGCCAGCAGTGAGGGACAGGGCGGGTCTCCATATGGCTACACCTTC. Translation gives CASSEGQGGSPYGYTF.